The entry that follows covers one TCR beta chain sequence. V was pared by 3 bases and J by 7 bases, with 14 bases between. In germline, CDR1 is SGHNT, CDR2 YENEEA. The CDR3 consists of 14 residues. Participants had their cohort set by participant-reported clinical history. Before being deemed recovered, Cohort 3 donors had two negative PCRs, clearance, or symptom resolution. The sample originates from a study of blood T cell repertoires in COVID-19. Study overall: Collection of acute and convalescent COVID-19 samples took place in the United States, Italy and Spain.

In the original analysis: For nucleated cells, counts were estimated from reference gene primer amplification. Using immunoSEQ multiplex PCR, the repertoire was profiled, and TCRdb retains in-frame clones only, with some absent. V, J and clone size reflect that table, while D and trimming were determined from the DNA. The sample has approximately 440,000 clones, about 90% seen once. The chain recombines TRBV11-3 with TRBJ2-3, with a weak D call TRBD1 (5 bases). The sequenced sample was PBMCs or T cells enriched from blood (not recorded which). This clonotype originated in a man younger than 35 who had recovered from COVID-19. The CDR3 DNA reads as TGTGCCAGCAGCTTCAGAGGCGGACATAATACGCAGTATTTT. Its protein is CASSFRGGHNTQYF.